This T cell receptor beta chain was observed in a study of T cells in Graves' hyperthyroidism and ophthalmopathy. Broader study findings: Separation of ophthalmopathy from stable hyperthyroidism was achieved by a 13 V-J model. Among clonotypes expanded in thyroid above 0.001, most were also found in blood.

The source material, RNA transcripts, was used to amplify TCR beta CDR3 regions. Primed by the HTBI set, a first-round RT-PCR was run on the TCR CDR3. In TCRdb, the multiplex PCR reads were re-called with MiXCR into one record per CDR3 protein. Among 350,000 or so distinct CDR3 sequences listed, roughly a fifth were seen once. This clonotype appeared a few times. Its antigen is as yet unknown. A single base separates this from a much larger clone, so it may be a read error. J lost 8 bases, V lost 5 bases, and 8 bases had no gene match. This CDR3 spans 16 amino acids. Exclusion criteria comprised uncontrolled infection, other autoimmune disease, pregnancy or lactation.

The sample comprised blood. The receptor's source is a woman between 50 and 59 years old with Graves' hyperthyroidism. This chain connects TRBV12-3 or TRBV12-4 to TRBJ2-1, with TRBD2 identical over 14 bases. The CDR3 DNA sequence: TGTGCCAGCAGTCCGACTAGCGGGGGGGCTAGGGATGAGCAGTTCTTC. Translation: CASSPTSGGARDEQFF.